These 12 T cell receptor beta chains share one sample of origin, sequenced in a study of shared T cell receptors in the human thymus. Only in-frame clones appear in the TCRdb table, and some are missing; sequencing was by immunoSEQ multiplex PCR. The repertoire holds about 660,000 clones, with 88% as singletons. This same sample was also taken into another study, of human thymus T cells.

The specimen was thymocytes. The receptor set was obtained from a boy younger than two with a congenital heart defect.

V gene TRBV5-1 combines with J gene TRBJ2-6; 11 bases line up with TRBD2. Germline CDR1 and CDR2: SGHRS and YFSETQ. This CDR3 has 19 residues. V lost 4 bases, J lost 2 bases, and 11 bases stayed unmatched. In nucleotides, the CDR3 is TGCGCCAGCAGCCGGACTGTTCAGACTAGCGGGACTGGGGCCAACGTCCTGACTTTC. Protein: CASSRTVQTSGTGANVLTF.

The chain couples TRBV6-5 to TRBJ2-2, with 7 bases aligning to TRBD2. Germline loops: CDR1 MNHEY, CDR2 SVGAGI. The length of the CDR3 is 15 residues. The V segment lost 6 bases and the J segment 7 bases; nucleotides outside the gene matches: 11. The CDR3 DNA sequence: TGTGCCAGCAGGGGCGGCACTAGCGTATGCGGGGAGCTGTTTTTT. Translating it yields CASRGGTSVCGELFF.

V and J are TRBV9 and TRBJ2-4; D may be TRBD2 (5 bases). There are 16 residues in the CDR3. Trimming took 0 bases from V and 0 from J, leaving 10 bases between them. Germline assignment: CDR1 SGDLS and CDR2 YYNGEE. CDR3 coding DNA: TGTGCCAGCAGCGTAGGACTAACATTAGCCAAAAACATTCAGTACTTC. Translating gives CASSVGLTLAKNIQYF.

CDR3 residues: CASTPGTSRDTQYF. CDR3 coding DNA: TGTGCCAGCACCCCTGGGACTAGTAGGGATACGCAGTATTTT. The chain links TRBV11-2 to TRBJ2-3; 8 nucleotides agree with TRBD2. The CDR3 spans 14 residues. V dropped 7 bases and J dropped 6; count of bases not matched to a gene: 9. CDR1 and CDR2 (germline): SGHAT, FQNNGV.

The chain employs TRBV11-2 and TRBJ2-7, with unresolved D. V lost 1 base and J 4 bases, leaving 5 bases between the germline ends. This CDR3 is 12 amino acids long. The germline V gene has CDR1 SGHAT and CDR2 FQNNGV. The CDR3 sequence is CASSLVPYEQYF. Written as DNA, the CDR3 is TGTGCCAGCAGCTTAGTTCCTTACGAGCAGTACTTC.

This sequence joins TRBV7-2 and TRBJ1-2; the match to TRBD1 covers 7 bases. This CDR3 region has 16 residues. The J segment lost 1 base and the V segment lost 5 bases, leaving 10 bases of the junction unmatched. Germline CDR1 reads SGHTA; CDR2 reads FQGNSA. CDR3 residues: CASSPKRGRLNYGYTF. The CDR3 DNA reads as TGTGCCAGCAGCCCTAAGAGGGGGCGCCTTAACTATGGCTACACCTTC.

The genes are TRBV11-2 and TRBJ2-7; 7 bases agree with TRBD1. J was trimmed by 3 bases and V by 6 bases; bases with no gene match: 11. CDR3 length: 15 residues. Germline values: CDR1 SGHAT, CDR2 FQNNGV. The CDR3 bases are TGTGCCAGCAGGGGCGGACAGGCAAACGGCTACGAGCAGTACTTC. Translation gives CASRGGQANGYEQYF.

The chain is built from TRBV4-2 and TRBJ1-2; D not certain. Trimming shortened V by 0 bases and J by 10 bases, and 18 bases separated the two germline ends. Germline-derived CDR1 and CDR2 are LGHNA and YNFKEQ. The CDR3 spans 15 residues. The DNA of the CDR3 is TGTGCCAGCAGCCAAGAGGAGCACGGTTCGACTAACTACACCTTC. Translation gives CASSQEEHGSTNYTF.

Note on this clone: Other DNA sequences in this specimen translate into the identical CDR3. The chain carries TRBV4-1 and TRBJ2-7; tentatively, D is TRBD2 (6 bases). Germline CDR1 reads MGHRA; CDR2 reads YSYEKL. The CDR3 runs to 13 residues. The germline V and J ends were trimmed by 1 base and 3 bases, with 7 bases remaining between them. The CDR3 spells CASSQAGVYEQYF. In nucleotides, the CDR3 is TGCGCCAGCAGCCAAGCGGGGGTCTACGAGCAGTACTTC.

This clone is a singleton in its sample. The chain is built from TRBV5-4 and TRBJ1-5; 8 bases fit TRBD1. The V gene's germline CDR1 is SGHNT and CDR2 YYREEE (reference sequence). Trimming took 4 bases from V and 6 from J; bases not matched to a gene: 6. There are 14 residues in the CDR3. The CDR3 reads CASSPTGVFQPQHF. CDR3 DNA sequence: TGTGCCAGCAGCCCGACAGGGGTATTTCAGCCCCAGCATTTT.

This chain links TRBV6-1 with TRBJ2-7; D might be TRBD2 (5 bases). The CDR3 has 14 amino acids. V gave up 1 base and J gave up 0 bases, with 7 bases separating them. Germline CDR1 MNHNS, CDR2 SASEGT. CDR3 region: CASSEGRSSYEQYF. The CDR3 nucleotides read TGTGCCAGCAGTGAAGGGAGGAGCTCCTACGAGCAGTACTTC.

The chain uses TRBV5-1 and TRBJ2-1; D is perhaps TRBD2 (6 bases). V gave up 1 base and J gave up 5 bases, with 13 bases separating them. Germline V gene data show CDR1 as SGHRS and CDR2 as YFSETQ. This CDR3 is built from 15 residues. CDR3 nucleotides: TGCGCCAGCAGCTTGCTGTTGCGGGACGACAATGAGCAGTTCTTC. Its translation is CASSLLLRDDNEQFF. The full variable domain, rest sourced from reference TRBV5-1 and TRBJ2-1, is KAGVTQTPRYLIKTRGQQVTLSCSPISGHRSVSWYQQTPGQGLQFLFEYFSETQRNKGNFPGRFSGRQFSNSRSEMNVSTLELGDSALYLCASSLLLRDDNEQFFGPGTRLTVL.